This entry features one T cell receptor beta chain sequence. There is no known antigen for this receptor. No much larger clone is present one base from it, and per-base qualities are unavailable. Collaborating institutions collected whole blood in K2EDTA tubes following their own protocols. Collaborator samples were shipped for TCRbeta analysis as frozen whole blood, isolated PBMCs, or DNA extracted from either sample type. These data originate in a study of blood T cell repertoires in COVID-19 (dated by TCRdb to about 2020). The study in broad terms: Collaborator samples came from the United States, Italy and Spain and covered acute and convalescent phases of COVID-19. Where HLA class I and class II types were available, the types were taken from metadata supplied by the sample provider, not from assay-based typing. The repertoires were released in a freely available public database meant as a resource for research on the immune response to SARS-CoV-2. The samples were drawn from two sources: the first 160 participants of the ongoing ImmuneRACE study, and 1,000 to 1,500 subjects contributed by 6 global collaborators. A de-identified subject ID, COVID-19 status, age in years and sex were almost always included in the sample metadata. Subjects who had been exposed to COVID-19, were actively infected with it, or had recovered from it provided the deeply sampled blood TCRbeta repertoires that made up the dataset. The prospective study material was composed of cDNA or gDNA derived from T cells, B-cell-depleted T cells, or PBMCs.

TCRbeta CDR3 regions were amplified from genomic DNA using the immunoSEQ Assay, a bias-controlled multiplex PCR. The authors' analysis ran thus. The number of nucleated cells in each sample was estimated by amplification of reference gene primers within the assay. To quantify the absolute abundance of each unique TCRbeta CDR3 rearrangement, sequence reads were collapsed and filtered. For each sample, productive Simpson clonality was calculated by taking the square root of Simpson's diversity index across productive rearrangements. TCRdb carries this immuneACCESS record with in-frame sequences only. Its versions omit some clonotypes, under half of them owing to an unresolved V gene in the studies checked, with the rest unexplained. V, J and clone size were drawn from that table, and D and trimming were deduced from the DNA. In all, the sample holds roughly 62,000 clones, and roughly 74% of those were seen once. About 25% of the sample goes to the ten largest clones.

The full study reports these points: How much clinical and demographic metadata was included differed by source and by participant, and the metadata was provided uncurated.

The CDR3 has 15 amino acids, counting the end cysteine and phenylalanine. Of the read, only the CDR3 DNA is kept; its 45 bases are in frame from base 1. The V and J ends are trimmed by 5 bases and 2 bases, leaving 16 bases between them. The germline V gene (reference sequence) sets CDR1 to LGHDT and CDR2 to YNNKEL. The clonotype comes from a human donor in a cohort sampled during active COVID-19. The sequence joins TRBV3-1 (or the pseudogene TRBV3-2) to TRBJ2-7; 7 matching bases give a weak D call of TRBD2. Sequenced sample: peripheral blood. Here is the DNA: TGTGCCAGCAGCGACGACCGGGGGGCTACCTACGAGCAGTACTTC. Its translation reads: CASSDDRGATYEQYF.